The rows below give T cell receptor beta chains drawn from one sample of a study of long-term antiretroviral therapy in people with HIV. Here immunoSEQ multiplex PCR was the method, and the copy in TCRdb shows in-frame clones only, minus some. Here the sample spans some 40,000 clones, approximately 85% being singletons. The specimen was unsorted PBMCs, collected 3.1 years after starting antiretroviral therapy. These receptors were collected from a woman aged 45 to 65 with HIV. CDR3s include the opening cysteine and the closing phenylalanine or tryptophan. A D gene is named only where the DNA matches it firmly. The size field is filled for only some rows; it gives once, few, many or a size class.

size: .; V: TRBV4-1; D: .; J: TRBJ2-5; DNA: TGCGCCAGCAGCCAAGATTTCGTCAGGGAAGAGACCCAGTACTTC; CDR3: CASSQDFVREETQYF
size: few; V: TRBV30; D: .; J: TRBJ1-5; DNA: TGTGCCTGGAGTGTCGGGGATGGCAATCAGCCCCAGCATTTT; CDR3: CAWSVGDGNQPQHF
size: .; V: TRBV6-5; D: .; J: TRBJ1-2; DNA: TGTGCCAGCAGTTACTCAGCGGTTGCAGGTGCTTATGGCTACACCTTC; CDR3: CASSYSAVAGAYGYTF
size: few; V: TRBV14; D: TRBD1; J: TRBJ1-2; DNA: TGTGCCAGCAGCCAAATGGGACAGGGAGGAAAAGGCTACACCTTC; CDR3: CASSQMGQGGKGYTF
size: few; V: TRBV5-6; D: .; J: TRBJ1-1; DNA: TGTGCCAGCAGCTTGGCCCTGGGGTCTTACGCTTTCTTT; CDR3: CASSLALGSYAFF
size: .; V: TRBV6-4; D: TRBD2; J: TRBJ2-3; DNA: TGTGCCAGCAGTGACGGCGGGGGGGCTCTGCCCACAGATACGCAGTATTTT; CDR3: CASSDGGGALPTDTQYF
size: .; V: TRBV15; D: TRBD1; J: TRBJ1-2; DNA: TGTGCCACCAGCGAAGCCAGGGGGAATAACTATGGCTACACCTTC; CDR3: CATSEARGNNYGYTF
size: .; V: TRBV18; D: .; J: TRBJ2-2; DNA: TGTGCCAGCTCACCCAGACAGAACACCGGGGAGCTGTTTTTT; CDR3: CASSPRQNTGELFF
size: .; V: TRBV2; D: TRBD2; J: TRBJ2-5; DNA: TGTGCCAGCCAACGGGACAGCGGGGGGCAGACCCAGTACTTC; CDR3: CASQRDSGGQTQYF
size: .; V: TRBV27; D: TRBD1; J: TRBJ2-7; DNA: TGTGCCAGCAGTCCAGGACAGGGCTACGAGCAGTACTTC; CDR3: CASSPGQGYEQYF
size: .; V: TRBV4-1; D: .; J: TRBJ2-7; DNA: TGCGCCAGCAGCCAAGAGGCAGGAACCTACGAGCAGTACTTC; CDR3: CASSQEAGTYEQYF